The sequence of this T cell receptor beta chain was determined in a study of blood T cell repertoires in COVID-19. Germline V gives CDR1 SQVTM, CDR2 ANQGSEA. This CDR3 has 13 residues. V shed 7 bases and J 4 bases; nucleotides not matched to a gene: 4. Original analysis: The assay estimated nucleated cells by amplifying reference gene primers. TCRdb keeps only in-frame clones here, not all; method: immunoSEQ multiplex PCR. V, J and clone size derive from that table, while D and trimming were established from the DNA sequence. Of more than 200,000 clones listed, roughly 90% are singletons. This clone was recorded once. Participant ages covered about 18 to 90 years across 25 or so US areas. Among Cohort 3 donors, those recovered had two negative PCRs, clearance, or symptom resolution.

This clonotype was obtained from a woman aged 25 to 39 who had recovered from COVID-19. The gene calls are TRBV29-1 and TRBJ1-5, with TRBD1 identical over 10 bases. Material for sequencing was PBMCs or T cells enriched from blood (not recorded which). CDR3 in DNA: TGCAGCGCCGGGACAGGGGTAAATCAGCCCCAGCATTTT. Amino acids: CSAGTGVNQPQHF.